The source of this T cell receptor (beta chain) is a study of somatic mutations in cytotoxic T cells in rheumatoid arthritis. Study-level information: Nearly 100% purity was obtained when some V beta antibody-stained T-cell populations were flow-sorted; these included V beta1+ cells sequenced for TCRB.

Authors' analysis steps: Patient CD8+ clones above 1% seldom matched published virus-specific TCRB sequences. Sequenced by immunoSEQ multiplex PCR; TCRdb stores in-frame clones only, minus some. D and trimming come from the DNA, and the V and J calls and clone size come from that table. Found here are about 19,000 clones, under 85% of them singletons; the top ten hold around an eighth. CDR1 is PRHDT and CDR2 is FYEKMQ in the germline V gene (reference sequence). J was trimmed by 4 bases and V by 5 bases; bases with no gene match: 8. The CDR3 is 14 amino acids. The TCR originated in an adult with rheumatoid arthritis. The gene calls are TRBV13 and TRBJ2-7; 7 positions match TRBD2. The sequencing input was CD8+ T cells sorted from blood. The CDR3 is CASSPRTRKYEQYF. The CDR3 DNA reads TGTGCCAGCAGCCCGAGGACTAGAAAGTACGAGCAGTACTTC. Full variable domain (remainder filled in from reference TRBV13 and TRBJ2-7): AAGVIQSPRHLIKEKRETATLKCYPIPRHDTVYWYQQGPGQDPQFLISFYEKMQSDKGSIPDRFSAQQFSDYHSELNMSSLELGDSALYFCASSPRTRKYEQYFGPGTRLTVT.